The 11 T cell receptor beta chains below come from one sample, sequenced in a study of CD8+ T cells in alopecia areata. Sequencing relied on a cDNA template that was reverse transcribed from extracted RNA. Data came from immunoSEQ multiplex PCR; TCRdb stores just in-frame clones and leaves some out. The sample holds 110,000 to 150,000 clones; around three fifths are singletons and the top ten take 5% to 7%. The sequences come from CD4+ T cells sorted from blood, collected at week 0. The source of these receptors is a human donor with alopecia areata.

This clone has a handful of counts. This chain links TRBV4-1 with TRBJ2-5; 12 bases map to TRBD2. J lost 5 bases, V lost 1 base, and 2 bases had no gene match. Germline V gene sequence: CDR1 MGHRA, CDR2 YSYEKL. The CDR3 extends over 15 amino acids. DNA of the CDR3: TGCGCCAGCAGCCAAGGGCTAGCGGGAGGGGAGACCCAGTACTTC. The encoded protein is CASSQGLAGGETQYF.

The rearrangement joins TRBV2 to TRBJ1-6; D uncertain. Germline V gives CDR1 SNHLY, CDR2 FYNNEI. The CDR3 sequence is 13 residues long. Deletions cut 7 bases from V and 4 bases from J, with 8 bases between. The CDR3, as DNA: TGTGCCAGCAACGGGGTATATAATTCACCCCTCCACTTT. Residues: CASNGVYNSPLHF.

CDR3 region: CSAGQGEVYEQYF. The DNA of the CDR3 is TGCAGCGCCGGACAGGGAGAGGTCTACGAGCAGTACTTC. The J gene is TRBJ2-7, the V gene TRBV29-1, with 8 bases aligning to TRBD1. CDR1 is SQVTM and CDR2 is ANQGSEA in the germline V gene. This CDR3 spans 13 amino acids. After removal of 7 bases from V and 3 bases from J, the junction contained 8 bases not matched to a gene.

This chain joins TRBV10-3 and TRBJ2-1, with D maybe TRBD1 (6 bases). Germline V gene sequence: CDR1 ENHRY, CDR2 SYGVKD. The length of the CDR3 is 13 residues. V was cut by 6 bases and J by 13 bases, with 19 bases left in between. The CDR3 loop is CAISQSSDSGQFF. The CDR3 coding sequence is TGTGCCATCAGCCAATCATCGGACAGCGGCCAGTTCTTC.

This clone has only a few counts. The sample has other DNA sequences that encode this CDR3 too. This chain joins TRBV6-5 and TRBJ2-1; a weak D match, TRBD1 (6 bases). Per the germline V gene, CDR1 is MNHEY and CDR2 is SVGAGI. The V end was cut by 0 bases, the J end by 6 bases, with 12 bases between. This CDR3 has 15 residues. CDR3 bases: TGTGCCAGCAGTTACTCAGGGACATCCGGCAATGAGCAGTTCTTC. Translation: CASSYSGTSGNEQFF.

The J gene is TRBJ1-6, the V gene TRBV4-1; possible D gene TRBD1, 5 bases. The CDR3 covers 16 residues. The V and J ends lost 1 base and 5 bases respectively, with 12 bases between them. From germline, CDR1 is MGHRA and CDR2 YSYEKL. DNA of the CDR3: TGCGCCAGCAGCCAAGGGCCAGGGAGGAATAATTCACCCCTCCACTTT. This encodes CASSQGPGRNNSPLHF.

The V call is TRBV18, the J call TRBJ2-5; no firm D call. V gave up 3 bases and J gave up 3 bases, with 8 bases separating them. The CDR3 extends over 13 amino acids. Germline CDR1 is KGHSH and CDR2 is LQKENI. CDR3 region: CASSPTQEETQYF. CDR3 bases: TGTGCCAGCTCACCCACCCAGGAAGAGACCCAGTACTTC. Full variable domain (missing parts from reference TRBV18 and TRBJ2-5): NAGVMQNPRHLVRRRGQEARLRCSPMKGHSHVYWYRQLPEEGLKFMVYLQKENIIDESGMPKERFSAEFPKEGPSILRIQQVVRGDSAAYFCASSPTQEETQYFGPGTRLLVL.

V usage is TRBV2 and J usage is TRBJ2-3; 9 nucleotides align to TRBD2. The CDR3 consists of 16 residues. Germline V CDR1 and CDR2: SNHLY, FYNNEI. With 6 bases clipped from V and 6 bases from J, the junction kept 13 bases outside the gene matches. CDR3 protein: CASRRRGGIQWDTQYF. CDR3 bases: TGTGCCAGCAGGCGGCGGGGGGGCATTCAATGGGATACGCAGTATTTT.

V and J are TRBV27 and TRBJ1-5; D is unresolved. V was clipped by 4 bases and J by 6 bases, with 7 bases between them. This CDR3 comprises 12 residues. Germline CDR1 reads MNHEY; CDR2 reads SMNVEV (reference sequence). CDR3 sequence (DNA): TGTGCCAGCAGTTCTCTGGGTCAGCCCCAGCATTTT. It encodes CASSSLGQPQHF.

This chain uses TRBV7-9 with TRBJ2-5, with 10 bases that match TRBD1. V was clipped by 5 bases and J by 5 bases; unmatched bases: 5. This CDR3 has 14 amino acids. Germline CDR1 SEHNR, CDR2 FQNEAQ (reference sequence). The CDR3 coding sequence is TGTGCCAGCAGCCAGAGACAGGGGGCTGAGACCCAGTACTTC. Protein product: CASSQRQGAETQYF. The full variable domain, with the rest looked up from reference TRBV7-9 and TRBJ2-5, is DTGVSQNPRHKITKRGQNVTFRCDPISEHNRLYWYRQTLGQGPEFLTYFQNEAQLEKSRLLSDRFSAERPKGSFSTLEIQRTEQGDSAMYLCASSQRQGAETQYFGPGTRLLVL.

V is TRBV5-6 and J is TRBJ1-1; weak D call: TRBD1 (6 bases). V lost 3 bases and J 4 bases, leaving 16 bases between the germline ends. The length of the CDR3 is 15 residues. Per the germline V gene, CDR1 is SGHDT and CDR2 is YYEEEE. CDR3 nucleotide sequence: TGTGCCAGCAGCTCGATGACAGGAGGGCTCACTGAAGCTTTCTTT. Its protein is CASSSMTGGLTEAFF.